These 24 T cell receptor beta chains were sequenced from one sample in a study of blood T cells in healthy people across ages. It was with a sample-barcoded 5' primer and a J-beta primer mix that a second PCR of roughly 6 to 11 cycles was run. TCRdb redid the calling of the 5' RACE reads with MiXCR, one entry per CDR3 protein. The sample holds 750,000 to 950,000 distinct CDR3 sequences, 20% to 30% seen once. Another study also made use of these data, one on T cells of mothers and their children.

The source material was blood. The receptor set was obtained from a boy younger than 18 in good health.

The chain uses TRBV3-1 and TRBJ2-5; maybe TRBD2 (5 bases). Trimming pared 2 bases from V and 1 base from J, leaving 8 bases between. The CDR3 runs 14 residues. Germline V gives CDR1 LGHDT, CDR2 YNNKEL (reference sequence). The CDR3: CASSQTRAQETQYF. In DNA form, the CDR3 reads TGTGCCAGCAGCCAAACTAGGGCCCAAGAGACCCAGTACTTC.

This clonotype has just one count. The chain joins TRBV15 to TRBJ2-2, with a possible D match to TRBD1 (5 bases). CDR1 and CDR2 from the germline V gene are LNHNV and YYDKDF (reference sequence). The CDR3 runs to 16 residues. The ends were cut back, 1 base at V and 2 bases at J, with 11 bases in the middle. CDR3 loop: CATSRGDSSNTGELFF. For the CDR3, the DNA is TGTGCCACCAGCAGAGGTGACAGCTCTAACACCGGGGAGCTGTTTTTT.

The chain combines TRBV6-6 with TRBJ1-3, with D unresolved. Germline loops: CDR1 MNHNY, CDR2 SVGAGI (reference sequence). Between the trimmed V and J ends, which lost 6 bases and 2 bases, there was a span of 11 bases. The CDR3 has 14 amino acids. The chain's CDR3 is CASRYGNTGNTIYF. In nucleotides, the CDR3 is TGTGCCAGCAGATATGGAAATACTGGAAACACCATATATTTT.

This clonotype was seen only a few times. The CDR3 DNA follows: TGCAGCGTTGCCCGGGGGGAAGAGACCCAGTACTTC. Protein product: CSVARGEETQYF. The chain couples TRBV29-1 to TRBJ2-5; TRBD2 matches 7 bases. Per the germline V gene, CDR1 is SQVTM and CDR2 is ANQGSEA. The CDR3 sequence is 12 residues long. Trimming at V came to 4 bases and at J to 3 bases, leaving 2 bases not matched to a gene.

V usage is TRBV20-1 and J usage is TRBJ2-1; 9 bases map to TRBD1. The CDR3 runs 14 residues. With V trimmed by 6 bases and J by 6 bases, 9 bases remained unmatched. From germline, CDR1 is DFQATT and CDR2 SNEGSKA (reference sequence). The CDR3 loop reads CSATPGTGRNEQFF. Here the CDR3 DNA reads TGCAGTGCAACTCCCGGGACAGGGCGCAATGAGCAGTTCTTC.

This clonotype occurred a few times. The V and J genes are TRBV20-1 and TRBJ1-5; D remains ambiguous. The germline V and J ends were trimmed by 3 bases and 0 bases, with 6 bases remaining between them. CDR1 and CDR2 (germline): DFQATT, SNEGSKA (reference sequence). This CDR3 has 13 residues. CDR3 coding DNA: TGCAGTGCTAGCTCGAATAGCAATCAGCCCCAGCATTTT. Amino acid sequence: CSASSNSNQPQHF.

In this sample, this clonotype turned up a few times. V gene TRBV28 combines with J gene TRBJ2-1; D unclear. The CDR3 sequence is 17 residues long. The germline V gene has CDR1 MDHEN and CDR2 SYDVKM. With 1 base removed from V and 0 bases from J, the gap between germline ends came to 13 bases. The CDR3 sequence: CASSLLSAASSYNEQFF. The CDR3 bases are TGTGCCAGCAGTTTATTATCGGCGGCTAGCTCCTACAATGAGCAGTTCTTC.

V is TRBV6-2 or TRBV6-3 and J is TRBJ1-1; TRBD1 matches 7 bases. Germline-derived CDR1 and CDR2 are MNHEY and SVGEGT. This CDR3 spans 16 amino acids. The V segment lost 2 bases and the J segment 1 base; nucleotides outside the gene matches: 7. CDR3 region: CASSYPMTGRNTEAFF. CDR3 DNA: TGTGCCAGCAGTTACCCCATGACAGGGAGGAACACTGAAGCTTTCTTT.

This clonotype was found a few times. This rearrangement joins TRBV6-6 to TRBJ2-3; no reliable D call. V lost 5 bases and J lost 3, with 9 bases in between. The CDR3 length is 13 residues. Germline CDR1 is MNHNY and CDR2 is SVGAGI (reference sequence). This chain's CDR3 is CASSTLRTDTQYF. The CDR3, as DNA: TGTGCCAGCAGTACGTTGCGGACAGATACGCAGTATTTT.

The genes are TRBV20-1 and TRBJ2-1; perhaps D is TRBD1 or TRBD2 (5 bases each). The V end lost 1 base, the J end lost 0 bases, and 13 bases lay between the germline ends. Germline CDR1 reads DFQATT; CDR2 reads SNEGSKA (reference sequence). The CDR3 runs to 16 residues. Here the CDR3 reads CSARVRGAVSYNEQFF. The DNA of the CDR3 is TGCAGTGCTAGAGTCCGAGGGGCGGTCTCCTACAATGAGCAGTTCTTC.

There are a few counts of this clonotype. The gene calls are TRBV6-5 and TRBJ2-2; D remains unclear. This CDR3 spans 13 amino acids. V shed 0 bases and J shed 8 bases, with 7 bases lying between them. The germline V gene encodes CDR1 MNHEY and CDR2 SVGAGI. DNA of the CDR3: TGTGCCAGCAGTTACTCGACCCCTGGGGAGCTGTTTTTT. As protein: CASSYSTPGELFF.

This rearrangement joins TRBV12-3 or TRBV12-4 to TRBJ1-1; D unclear. This CDR3 is built from 14 residues. The V end was cut by 3 bases, the J end by 5 bases, with 13 bases between. DNA for the CDR3: TGTGCCAGCAGTTTTAAGGTCTTGAGAACTGAAGCTTTCTTT. This sequence encodes CASSFKVLRTEAFF.

This rearrangement joins TRBV20-1 to TRBJ2-5; 8 nucleotides match TRBD2. The ends lost 1 base at V and 5 bases at J; junction bases unmatched: 9. Per the germline V gene, CDR1 is DFQATT and CDR2 is SNEGSKA (reference sequence). The CDR3 runs 15 residues. CDR3 bases: TGCAGTGCTAGAGTGACTAGCGTCGCACGTGAGACCCAGTACTTC. It encodes CSARVTSVARETQYF.

This clonotype has just a few counts. The chain employs TRBV20-1 and TRBJ1-5; 9 positions agree with TRBD1. Germline-derived CDR1 and CDR2 are DFQATT and SNEGSKA (reference sequence). CDR3 length: 16 amino acids. The ends lost 1 base at V and 5 bases at J; junction bases unmatched: 9. The CDR3 bases are TGCAGTGCTAGAGTAAAGTACAGGGGGCACGATCAGCCCCAGCATTTT. As protein: CSARVKYRGHDQPQHF.

The chain links TRBV6-6 to TRBJ2-1; TRBD1 is a possible D gene (7 bases). V dropped 2 bases and J dropped 15 bases, with 14 bases sitting between them. Looked up from germline, CDR1 is MNHNY and CDR2 is SVGAGI (reference sequence). CDR3 length equals 12 residues. The CDR3 bases are TGTGCCAGCAGTTACGGGGGGACAGTAAGGTTCTTC. Amino acid sequence: CASSYGGTVRFF.

This rearrangement joins TRBV28 to TRBJ1-1; tentatively, D is TRBD1 (6 bases). The CDR3 is made up of 14 amino acids. V gave up 7 bases and J gave up 5 bases, with 17 bases separating them. Germline V lookup: CDR1 MDHEN, CDR2 SYDVKM. Written as DNA, the CDR3 is TGTGCCAGCACTCCCGGGACACCGGAGACTGAAGCTTTCTTT. This gives the protein CASTPGTPETEAFF.

J is TRBJ2-3 and V is TRBV6-2 or TRBV6-3; 8 bases line up with TRBD2. V shed 6 bases and J 4 bases; nucleotides not matched to a gene: 15. This CDR3 has 17 amino acids. Germline loops: CDR1 MNHEY, CDR2 SVGEGT. The CDR3 coding sequence is TGTGCCAGCAGCCGGCTAGCGGGCAAGCTGGGTTCAGATACGCAGTATTTT. Translated: CASSRLAGKLGSDTQYF.

This clonotype was observed a few times. The chain is built from TRBV15 and TRBJ2-5, with D possibly TRBD2 on 7 matching bases. Germline V CDR1 and CDR2: LNHNV, YYDKDF (reference sequence). CDR3 size: 17 residues. The ends were cut back, 3 bases at V and 2 bases at J, with 19 bases in the middle. CDR3 coding DNA: TGTGCCACCAGCAGGGGAACGGCGGGGGCTCGACAAGAGACCCAGTACTTC. Translating it yields CATSRGTAGARQETQYF. The entire variable domain, with the rest obtained from reference TRBV15 and TRBJ2-5, is as follows: DAMVIQNPRYQVTQFGKPVTLSCSQTLNHNVMYWYQQKSSQAPKLLFHYYDKDFNNEADTPDNFQSRRPNTSFCFLDIRSPGLGDTAMYLCATSRGTAGARQETQYFGPGTRLLVL.

Comment on this clonotype: One junction end disagrees with the germline gene, perhaps due to a read error. The V call is TRBV29-1, the J call TRBJ1-1; D gene unclear. Germline loops: CDR1 SQVTM, CDR2 ANQGSEA. The CDR3 contains 16 residues. DNA for the CDR3: TGCAGCGTTGTATCCGGGTTTCGGGAAATGAACACTGAAGCTTCCTTT. This gives the protein CSVVSGFREMNTEASF.

The chain employs TRBV6-5 and TRBJ2-7; no clear D. Germline V CDR1 and CDR2: MNHEY, SVGAGI. Trimming removed 3 bases from V and 7 bases from J, with 22 bases in between. The CDR3 has 16 amino acids. CDR3 nucleotide sequence: TGTGCCAGCAGTTATATCAGTGGCAGCCCAATATTGGAGCAGTACTTC. Amino acids: CASSYISGSPILEQYF.

This clonotype has only a few counts. This chain connects TRBV9 to TRBJ2-2, with a tentative D call TRBD2 (5 bases). This CDR3 is built from 14 residues. CDR1 and CDR2 (germline): SGDLS, YYNGEE. Trimming left V 2 bases short and J 3 bases short, with 8 bases between. The CDR3 protein is CASSVGLHTGELFF. The CDR3 bases are TGTGCCAGCAGCGTCGGACTTCACACCGGGGAGCTGTTTTTT.

V is TRBV12-3 or TRBV12-4 and J is TRBJ1-5; D is possibly TRBD1 (6 bases). V was clipped by 6 bases and J by 0 bases, with 12 bases between them. The CDR3 length is 15 residues. As DNA, the CDR3 is TGTGCCAGCAGCCAACAGGGTTATAGCAATCAGCCCCAGCATTTT. Protein: CASSQQGYSNQPQHF.

The genes are TRBV18 and TRBJ1-1, with TRBD1 as a possible D gene (6 bases). The CDR3 consists of 14 residues. Germline V lookup: CDR1 KGHSH, CDR2 LQKENI. Trimming cost V 0 bases and J 5 bases, with 10 bases left between them. The CDR3 nucleotides read TGTGCCAGCTCACCACCTACAGGGAGGACTGAAGCTTTCTTT. It yields the protein CASSPPTGRTEAFF.

J is TRBJ2-7 and V is TRBV20-1; 13 bases map to TRBD2. V trimming: 5 bases; J trimming: 4 bases; junction bases outside the gene matches: 8. The germline CDR1 and CDR2 sequences are DFQATT and SNEGSKA (reference sequence). This CDR3 has 15 residues. The CDR3 is CSAATGTSGVYEQYF. For the CDR3, the DNA is TGCAGTGCTGCGACCGGGACTAGCGGGGTGTACGAGCAGTACTTC.